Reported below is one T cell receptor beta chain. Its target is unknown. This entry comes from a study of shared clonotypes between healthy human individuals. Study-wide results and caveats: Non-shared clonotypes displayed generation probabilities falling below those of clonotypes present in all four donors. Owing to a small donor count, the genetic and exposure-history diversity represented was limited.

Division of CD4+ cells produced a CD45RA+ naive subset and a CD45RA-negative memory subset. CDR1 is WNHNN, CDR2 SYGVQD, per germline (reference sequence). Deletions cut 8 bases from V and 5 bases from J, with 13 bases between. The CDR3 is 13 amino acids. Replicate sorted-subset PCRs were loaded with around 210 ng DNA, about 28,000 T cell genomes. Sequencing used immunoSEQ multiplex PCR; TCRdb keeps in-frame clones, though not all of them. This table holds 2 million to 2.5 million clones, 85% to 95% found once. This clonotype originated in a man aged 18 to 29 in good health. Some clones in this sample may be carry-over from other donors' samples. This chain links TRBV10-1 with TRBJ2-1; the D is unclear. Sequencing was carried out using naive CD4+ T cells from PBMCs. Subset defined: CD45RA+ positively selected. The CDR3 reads CASQDPRDNEQFF. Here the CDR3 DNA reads TGCGCCAGCCAGGACCCGCGTGACAATGAGCAGTTCTTC.